A selection of T cell receptor beta chains follows, all from one sample in a study of OX40 agonist ivuxolimab in advanced cancers. The data were produced by immunoSEQ multiplex PCR, yet TCRdb's version contains in-frame clones alone and is incomplete. This table holds roughly 45,000 clones, 80% to 90% found once. This specimen consisted of CD4+ or CD8+ T cells sorted from blood, obtained in a trial of the OX40 agonist ivuxolimab. The receptors originated from an adult with an advanced solid tumor such as melanoma, head and neck, liver or kidney cancer. CDR3s include the opening cysteine and the closing phenylalanine or tryptophan. D genes are given only for firm matches. Size values are once, few and many counts, or a class for expanded clones, and some rows have none.

D: .; J: TRBJ2-7; size: few; V: TRBV20-1; DNA: TGCAGTGCCCTACTAGCCTACGAGCAGTACTTC; CDR3: CSALLAYEQYF
D: .; J: TRBJ2-1; size: once; V: TRBV18; DNA: TGTGCCAGCTCACCCCGACAAGGGGATAGGAATGAGCAGTTCTTC; CDR3: CASSPRQGDRNEQFF
D: TRBD1; J: TRBJ1-6; size: .; V: TRBV6-5; DNA: TGTGCCAGCAAGACGGGGACAGGGTCTTCACCCCTCCACTTT; CDR3: CASKTGTGSSPLHF
D: .; J: TRBJ1-1; size: .; V: TRBV6-1; DNA: TGTGCCAGCAAAGGATCAGGGAACACTGAAGCTTTCTTT; CDR3: CASKGSGNTEAFF
D: TRBD1; J: TRBJ1-6; size: .; V: TRBV7-9; DNA: TGTGCCAGCAGCTTAGTGGGGCAGGGGGACGGTTCACCCCTCCACTTT; CDR3: CASSLVGQGDGSPLHF
D: TRBD2; J: TRBJ2-1; size: .; V: TRBV7-9; DNA: TGTGCCAGCAGCTTAGAGGCTAGCGGGAGACGCAATGAGCAGTTCTTC; CDR3: CASSLEASGRRNEQFF
D: .; J: TRBJ2-1; size: .; V: TRBV14; DNA: TGTGCCAGCAGCCAAGTTACCAGGGAAGAGAGCTCCTACAATGAGCAGTTCTTC; CDR3: CASSQVTREESSYNEQFF
D: TRBD2; J: TRBJ2-5; size: .; V: TRBV29-1; DNA: TGCAGCGTTGACGGACTAGCGGGACAAGAGACCCAGTACTTC; CDR3: CSVDGLAGQETQYF
D: .; J: TRBJ1-2; size: .; V: TRBV27; DNA: TGTGCCAGCAGTTTTAGGCCCTATGGCTACACCTTC; CDR3: CASSFRPYGYTF
D: .; J: TRBJ1-3; size: .; V: TRBV28; DNA: TGTGCCACGGGCCAAGCCTCTGGAAACACCATATATTTT; CDR3: CATGQASGNTIYF
D: TRBD1; J: TRBJ2-7; size: .; V: TRBV7-9; DNA: TGTGCCAGCAGCGGGGGGACAGGTACCTCCTACGAGCAGTACTTC; CDR3: CASSGGTGTSYEQYF
D: TRBD1; J: TRBJ2-3; size: .; V: TRBV6-1; DNA: TGTGCCAGCAGTCAGACAGGGGTTGGTTTGCTGCCGCAGTATTTT; CDR3: CASSQTGVGLLPQYF
D: TRBD2; J: TRBJ2-7; size: .; V: TRBV19; DNA: TGTGCCAGTAGTACTACTAGCGGGGGGTCCTACGAGCAGTACTTC; CDR3: CASSTTSGGSYEQYF
D: TRBD1; J: TRBJ1-2; size: .; V: TRBV7-9; DNA: TGTGCCAGCAGCTTAGGGCGGGACAGAAATGGCTACACCTTC; CDR3: CASSLGRDRNGYTF
D: .; J: TRBJ2-2; size: .; V: TRBV27; DNA: TGTGCCAGCAGTTCGTTTCCGGGGGTGAACACCGGGGAGCTGTTTTTT; CDR3: CASSSFPGVNTGELFF
D: .; J: TRBJ2-7; size: .; V: TRBV5-1; DNA: TGCGCCAGCAGCACCGGGATAGGGAGATACGAGCAGTACTTC; CDR3: CASSTGIGRYEQYF
D: .; J: TRBJ2-1; size: .; V: TRBV6-6; DNA: TGTGCCAGCAGTTACTCGGCAGGGACGGGGAATGAGCAGTTCTTC; CDR3: CASSYSAGTGNEQFF